Below, 3 T cell receptor beta chains from the same sample are listed, as sequenced in a study of early stage breast cancer tumors. Measured with immunoSEQ multiplex PCR; TCRdb has only the in-frame clones, and not every one. This repertoire shows some 70,000 clones, 65% to 85% found once; its top ten account for 3.5%. Source material: blood. The receptors shown here come from a person between 60 and 69 years old with breast cancer.

In DNA form, the CDR3 reads TGTGCCAGCAGCTTAGCGTGGCTTCCAAAGGGCTACAATGAGCAGTTCTTC. It specifies CASSLAWLPKGYNEQFF. The chain couples TRBV7-2 to TRBJ2-1, with D uncertain. The CDR3 is 17 residues long. Germline-derived CDR1 and CDR2 are SGHTA and FQGNSA. Trimming cost V 0 bases and J 3 bases, with 15 bases left between them.

This chain joins TRBV10-3 and TRBJ2-6; 7 nucleotides align to TRBD1. CDR1 is ENHRY, CDR2 SYGVKD, per germline. The CDR3 spans 18 residues. The V gene end was trimmed by 3 bases and the J gene end by 0 bases; junction bases not matched to a gene: 8. In DNA form, the CDR3 reads TGTGCCATCAGTGATCCCGACAGGGCCCCCTCTGGGGCCAACGTCCTGACTTTC. Protein: CAISDPDRAPSGANVLTF.

The V and J genes are TRBV30 and TRBJ2-7; D might be TRBD2 (7 bases). The V end lost 3 bases, the J end lost 0 bases, and 15 bases lay between the germline ends. Germline V gives CDR1 GTSNPN, CDR2 SVGIG (reference sequence). This CDR3 contains 15 residues. Here the CDR3 DNA reads TGTGCCTGGAGGTGGCGGGGGCCAAGCTCCTACGAGCAGTACTTC. Encoded protein: CAWRWRGPSSYEQYF.